The text below deals with one TCR beta chain. How the authors handled the data: Counts of nucleated cells, estimated from reference gene primer amplification, were obtained. Method: immunoSEQ multiplex PCR; TCRdb's copy keeps in-frame clones and lacks some. That table supplies the V and J calls and clone size; D and trimming were determined from the DNA. Of around 130,000 clones in the sample, approximately 83% were seen once. Germline CDR1 and CDR2: LNHDA and SQIVND (reference sequence). The CDR3 has 11 amino acids. V was shortened by 8 bases and J by 5 bases, with 9 bases between the two germline ends. The data were taken from a study of blood T cell repertoires in COVID-19. Study summary: COVID-19 samples from acute and convalescent phases originated in the United States, Italy and Spain. The cDNA or gDNA used as material had been derived from T cells, B-cell-depleted T cells, or PBMCs.

This chain links TRBV19 with TRBJ1-1; D is uncertain. The material sequenced was peripheral blood. The sequence was obtained from a woman between 45 and 60 years old who had recovered from COVID-19. CDR3 protein: CASGERTEAFF. CDR3 sequence (DNA): TGTGCCAGTGGGGAGCGGACTGAAGCTTTCTTT.